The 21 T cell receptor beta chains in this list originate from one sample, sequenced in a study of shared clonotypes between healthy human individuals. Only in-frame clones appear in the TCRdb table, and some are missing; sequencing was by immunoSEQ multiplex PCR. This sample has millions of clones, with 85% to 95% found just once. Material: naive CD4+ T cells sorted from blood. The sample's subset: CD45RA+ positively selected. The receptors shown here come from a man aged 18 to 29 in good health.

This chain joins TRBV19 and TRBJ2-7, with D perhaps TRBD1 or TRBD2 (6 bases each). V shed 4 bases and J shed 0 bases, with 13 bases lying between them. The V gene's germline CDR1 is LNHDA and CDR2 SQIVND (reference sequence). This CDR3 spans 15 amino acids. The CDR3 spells CASSTIGGNSYEQYF. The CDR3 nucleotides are TGTGCCAGTAGTACTATAGGGGGGAACTCCTACGAGCAGTACTTC.

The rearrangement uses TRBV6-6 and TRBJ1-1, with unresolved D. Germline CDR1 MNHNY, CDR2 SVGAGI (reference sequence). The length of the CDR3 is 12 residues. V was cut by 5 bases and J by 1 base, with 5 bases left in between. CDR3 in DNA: TGTGCCAGCAGTCGGGCGAACACTGAAGCTTTCTTT. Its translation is CASSRANTEAFF.

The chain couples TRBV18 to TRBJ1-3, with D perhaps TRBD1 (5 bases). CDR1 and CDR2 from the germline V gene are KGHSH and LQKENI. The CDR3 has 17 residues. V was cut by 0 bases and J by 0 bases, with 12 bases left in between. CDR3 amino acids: CASSPPQTGDSGNTIYF. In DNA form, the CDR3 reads TGTGCCAGCTCACCACCCCAGACGGGGGACTCTGGAAACACCATATATTTT.

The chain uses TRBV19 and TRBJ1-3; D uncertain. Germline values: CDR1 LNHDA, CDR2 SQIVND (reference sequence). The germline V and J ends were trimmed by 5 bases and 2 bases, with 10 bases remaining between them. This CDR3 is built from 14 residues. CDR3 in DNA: TGTGCCAGTAGTGGACTCAGCCCTGGAAACACCATATATTTT. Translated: CASSGLSPGNTIYF.

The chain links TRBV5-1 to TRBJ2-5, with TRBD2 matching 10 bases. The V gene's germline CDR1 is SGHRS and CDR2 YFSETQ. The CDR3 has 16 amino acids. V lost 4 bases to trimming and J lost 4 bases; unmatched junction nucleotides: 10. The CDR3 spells CASSLAGVTGGETQYF. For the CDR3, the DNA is TGCGCCAGCAGCCTAGCGGGAGTAACGGGAGGAGAGACCCAGTACTTC.

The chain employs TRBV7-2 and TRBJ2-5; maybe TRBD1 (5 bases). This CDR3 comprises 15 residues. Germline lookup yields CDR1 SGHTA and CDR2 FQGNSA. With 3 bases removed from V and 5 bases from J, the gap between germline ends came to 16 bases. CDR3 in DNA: TGTGCCAGCAGCTTCAGGGTGGGTAGAGTGGAGACCCAGTACTTC. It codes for CASSFRVGRVETQYF.

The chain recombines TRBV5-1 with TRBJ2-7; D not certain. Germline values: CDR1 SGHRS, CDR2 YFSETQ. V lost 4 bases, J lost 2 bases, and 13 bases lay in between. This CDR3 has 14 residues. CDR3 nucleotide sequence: TGCGCCAGCAGCCCAAACACCCTAACCTACGAGCAGTACTTC. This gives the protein CASSPNTLTYEQYF.

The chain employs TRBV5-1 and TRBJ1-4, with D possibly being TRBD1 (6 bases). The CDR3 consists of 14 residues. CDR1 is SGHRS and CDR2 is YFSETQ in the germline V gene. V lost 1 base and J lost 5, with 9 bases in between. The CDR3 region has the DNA TGCGCCAGCAGCTTGATAACAGGGAATGAAAAACTGTTTTTT. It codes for CASSLITGNEKLFF. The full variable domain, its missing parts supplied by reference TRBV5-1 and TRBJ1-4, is KAGVTQTPRYLIKTRGQQVTLSCSPISGHRSVSWYQQTPGQGLQFLFEYFSETQRNKGNFPGRFSGRQFSNSRSEMNVSTLELGDSALYLCASSLITGNEKLFFGSGTQLSVL.

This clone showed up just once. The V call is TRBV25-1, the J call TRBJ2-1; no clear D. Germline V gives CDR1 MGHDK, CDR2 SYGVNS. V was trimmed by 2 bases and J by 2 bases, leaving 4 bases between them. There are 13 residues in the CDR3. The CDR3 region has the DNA TGTGCCAGCAGTGAAAATCCCTACAATGAGCAGTTCTTC. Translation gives CASSENPYNEQFF.

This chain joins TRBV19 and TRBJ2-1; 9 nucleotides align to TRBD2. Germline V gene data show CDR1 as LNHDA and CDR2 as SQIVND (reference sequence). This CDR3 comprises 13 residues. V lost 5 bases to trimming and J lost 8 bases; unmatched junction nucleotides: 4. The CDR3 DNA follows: TGTGCCAGTAGTTTCAGACTAGCGGATGAGCAGTTCTTC. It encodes CASSFRLADEQFF.

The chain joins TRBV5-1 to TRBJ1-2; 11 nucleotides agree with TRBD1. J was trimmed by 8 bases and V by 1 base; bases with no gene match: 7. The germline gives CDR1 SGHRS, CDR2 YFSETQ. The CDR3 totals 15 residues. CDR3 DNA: TGCGCCAGCAGCTTGAAGGACAGGGGGCCGCGGGGCTACACCTTC. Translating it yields CASSLKDRGPRGYTF.

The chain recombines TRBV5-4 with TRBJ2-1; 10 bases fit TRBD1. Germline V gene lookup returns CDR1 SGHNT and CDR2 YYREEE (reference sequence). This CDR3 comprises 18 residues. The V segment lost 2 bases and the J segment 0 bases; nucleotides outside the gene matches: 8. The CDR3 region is CASSFRQGAISSYNEQFF. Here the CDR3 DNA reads TGTGCCAGCAGCTTTAGACAGGGGGCGATTAGCTCCTACAATGAGCAGTTCTTC. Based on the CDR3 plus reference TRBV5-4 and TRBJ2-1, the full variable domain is ETGVTQSPTHLIKTRGQQVTLRCSSQSGHNTVSWYQQALGQGPQFIFQYYREEENGRGNFPPRFSGLQFPNYSSELNVNALELDDSALYLCASSFRQGAISSYNEQFFGPGTRLTVL.

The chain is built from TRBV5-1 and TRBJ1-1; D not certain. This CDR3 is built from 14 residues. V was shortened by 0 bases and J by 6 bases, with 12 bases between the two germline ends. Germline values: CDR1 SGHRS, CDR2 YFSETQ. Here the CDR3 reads CASSLEPGFSEAFF. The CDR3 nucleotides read TGCGCCAGCAGCTTGGAACCCGGTTTTTCTGAAGCTTTCTTT. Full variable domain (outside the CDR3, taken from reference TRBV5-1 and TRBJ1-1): KAGVTQTPRYLIKTRGQQVTLSCSPISGHRSVSWYQQTPGQGLQFLFEYFSETQRNKGNFPGRFSGRQFSNSRSEMNVSTLELGDSALYLCASSLEPGFSEAFFGQGTRLTVV.

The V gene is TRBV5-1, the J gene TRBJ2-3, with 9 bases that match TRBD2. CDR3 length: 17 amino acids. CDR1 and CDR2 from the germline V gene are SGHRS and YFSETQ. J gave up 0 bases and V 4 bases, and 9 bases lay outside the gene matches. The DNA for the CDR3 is TGCGCCAGCAGCCGGGTGGCTAGCGGGACTAGCACAGATACGCAGTATTTT. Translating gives CASSRVASGTSTDTQYF. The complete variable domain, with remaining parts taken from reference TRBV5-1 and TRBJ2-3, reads KAGVTQTPRYLIKTRGQQVTLSCSPISGHRSVSWYQQTPGQGLQFLFEYFSETQRNKGNFPGRFSGRQFSNSRSEMNVSTLELGDSALYLCASSRVASGTSTDTQYFGPGTRLTVL.

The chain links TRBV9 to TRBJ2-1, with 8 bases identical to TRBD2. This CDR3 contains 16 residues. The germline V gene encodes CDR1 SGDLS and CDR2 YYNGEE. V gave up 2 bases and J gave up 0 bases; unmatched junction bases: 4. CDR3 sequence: CASSVQGTSSYNEQFF. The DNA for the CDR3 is TGTGCCAGCAGCGTCCAGGGGACTAGCTCCTACAATGAGCAGTTCTTC. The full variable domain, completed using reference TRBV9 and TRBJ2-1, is DSGVTQTPKHLITATGQRVTLRCSPRSGDLSVYWYQQSLDQGLQFLIQYYNGEERAKGNILERFSAQQFPDLHSELNLSSLELGDSALYFCASSVQGTSSYNEQFFGPGTRLTVL.

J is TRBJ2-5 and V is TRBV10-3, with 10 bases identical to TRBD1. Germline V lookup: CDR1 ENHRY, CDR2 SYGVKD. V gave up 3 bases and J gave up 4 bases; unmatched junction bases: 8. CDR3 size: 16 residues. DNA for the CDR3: TGTGCCATCAGTGACCGGGACAGGGGCTTCGTAGAGACCCAGTACTTC. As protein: CAISDRDRGFVETQYF.

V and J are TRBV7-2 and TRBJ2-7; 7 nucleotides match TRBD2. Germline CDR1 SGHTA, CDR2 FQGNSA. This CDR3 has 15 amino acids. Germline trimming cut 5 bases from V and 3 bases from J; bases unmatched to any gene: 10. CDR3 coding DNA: TGTGCCAGCAGCAAACTTGCGGGACTACTCTACGAGCAGTACTTC. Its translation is CASSKLAGLLYEQYF. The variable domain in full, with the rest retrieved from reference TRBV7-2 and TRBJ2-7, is GAGVSQSPSNKVTEKGKDVELRCDPISGHTALYWYRQSLGQGLEFLIYFQGNSAPDKSGLPSDRFSAERTGGSVSTLTIQRTQQEDSAVYLCASSKLAGLLYEQYFGPGTRLTVT.

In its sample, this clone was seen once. CDR3 loop: CSVEEWPGGGYEQYF. The DNA for the CDR3 is TGCAGCGTTGAAGAATGGCCAGGGGGCGGATACGAGCAGTACTTC. This rearrangement joins TRBV29-1 to TRBJ2-7; TRBD1 matches at 8 bases. The CDR3 consists of 15 residues. V trimming: 0 bases; J trimming: 4 bases; junction bases outside the gene matches: 8. Germline CDR1 and CDR2: SQVTM and ANQGSEA.

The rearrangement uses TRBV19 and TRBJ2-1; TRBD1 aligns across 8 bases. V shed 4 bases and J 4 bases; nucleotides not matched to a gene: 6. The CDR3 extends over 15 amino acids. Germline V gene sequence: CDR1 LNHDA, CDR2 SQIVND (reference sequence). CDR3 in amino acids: CASSRQGAGYNEQFF. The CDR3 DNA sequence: TGTGCCAGTAGTAGGCAGGGGGCGGGGTACAATGAGCAGTTCTTC.

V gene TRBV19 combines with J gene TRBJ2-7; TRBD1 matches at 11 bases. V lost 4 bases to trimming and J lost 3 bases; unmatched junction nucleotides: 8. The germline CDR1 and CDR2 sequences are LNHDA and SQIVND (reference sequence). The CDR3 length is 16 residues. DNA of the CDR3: TGTGCCAGTAGTACACAGGGACAGGGGGGGTACTACGAGCAGTACTTC. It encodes CASSTQGQGGYYEQYF.

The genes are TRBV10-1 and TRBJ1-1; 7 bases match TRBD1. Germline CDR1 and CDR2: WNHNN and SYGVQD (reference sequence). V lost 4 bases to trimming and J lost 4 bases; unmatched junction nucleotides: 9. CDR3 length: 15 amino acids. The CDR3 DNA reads TGCGCCAGCAGTGCGACCCGGACAGGAGGCACTGAAGCTTTCTTT. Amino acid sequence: CASSATRTGGTEAFF.